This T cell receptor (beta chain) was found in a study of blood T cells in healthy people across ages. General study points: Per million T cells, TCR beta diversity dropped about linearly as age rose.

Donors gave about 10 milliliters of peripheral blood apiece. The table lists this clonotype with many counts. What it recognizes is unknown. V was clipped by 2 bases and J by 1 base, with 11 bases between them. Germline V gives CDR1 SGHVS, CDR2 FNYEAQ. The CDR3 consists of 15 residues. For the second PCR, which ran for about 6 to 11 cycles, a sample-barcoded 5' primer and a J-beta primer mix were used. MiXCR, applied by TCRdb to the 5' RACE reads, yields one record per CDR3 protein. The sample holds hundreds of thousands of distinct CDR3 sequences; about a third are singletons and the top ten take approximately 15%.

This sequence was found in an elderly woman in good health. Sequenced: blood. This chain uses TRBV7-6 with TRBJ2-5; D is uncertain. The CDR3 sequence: CASSLRANGQETQYF. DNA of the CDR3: TGTGCCAGCAGCTTAAGAGCGAATGGCCAAGAGACCCAGTACTTC.